The 5 T cell receptor beta chains presented below share a single source sample, sequenced in a study of blood T cells in healthy people across ages. PCR was performed a second time for roughly 6 to 12 cycles using a sample-barcoded 5' primer and a J-beta primer mix. Using its own MiXCR run on the 5' RACE reads, TCRdb lists one record per CDR3 protein. The sample records 650,000 to 1,000,000 distinct CDR3 sequences, around 34% being singletons. Sample: blood. These receptors originate from a man aged 18 to 29 in good health.

This clonotype was picked up a small number of times. V and J are TRBV20-1 and TRBJ2-3; the match to TRBD2 covers 8 bases. Germline CDR1 reads DFQATT; CDR2 reads SNEGSKA (reference sequence). Trimming removed 0 bases from V and 2 bases from J; junction bases left unmatched: 4. The CDR3 is 15 amino acids. In DNA form, the CDR3 reads TGCAGTGCTAGAGATACTAGCGGACTCACAGATACGCAGTATTTT. Its translation: CSARDTSGLTDTQYF.

The chain employs TRBV7-9 and TRBJ1-5; D remains unclear. The CDR3 is 14 amino acids. CDR1 is SEHNR and CDR2 is FQNEAQ in the germline V gene (reference sequence). Trimming took off 5 bases at V and 4 bases at J, with 12 bases between the two ends. This CDR3 is CASSSFSGNQPQHF. The CDR3 DNA follows: TGTGCCAGCAGCAGCTTCTCAGGAAATCAGCCCCAGCATTTT.

The gene calls are TRBV19 and TRBJ1-2; D call uncertain. CDR1 LNHDA and CDR2 SQIVND come from the germline V gene (reference sequence). Trimming removed 4 bases at V and 4 bases at J, with 7 bases between. This CDR3 spans 12 amino acids. CDR3 bases: TGTGCCAGTAGTACTCTGACCTATGGCTACACCTTC. Amino acids: CASSTLTYGYTF.

This rearrangement joins TRBV28 to TRBJ1-1, with D maybe TRBD1 (5 bases). Trimming removed 8 bases at V and 0 bases at J, with 16 bases between. The CDR3 has 15 residues. Per the germline V gene, CDR1 is MDHEN and CDR2 is SYDVKM. The CDR3 region is CASGPTGPMNTEAFF. CDR3 nucleotides: TGTGCCAGCGGACCTACGGGGCCCATGAACACTGAAGCTTTCTTT.

The chain couples TRBV10-3 to TRBJ2-3; TRBD1 matches at 7 bases. V was clipped by 6 bases and J by 5 bases; unmatched bases: 8. CDR1 is ENHRY and CDR2 is SYGVKD in the germline V gene. There are 14 residues in the CDR3. The CDR3 reads CAISRDSRQDTQYF. The CDR3 DNA follows: TGTGCCATCAGCCGGGACAGTAGGCAAGATACGCAGTATTTT.